Sequencing of this T cell receptor (beta chain) was carried out in a study of CD4 and CD8 cells across lung adenocarcinoma regions. Donors had localized lung adenocarcinoma, a non-small cell lung cancer. In TCRdb, the PCR reads were re-called with MiXCR into one record per CDR3 protein. The sample carries 3,000 to 4,000 distinct CDR3 sequences, 58% recorded once. The CDR3 is made up of 13 amino acids. Trimming took off 4 bases at V and 8 bases at J, with 12 bases between the two ends. The germline gives CDR1 SGHTA, CDR2 FQGNSA. The clonotype was recovered from a female donor with lung adenocarcinoma. The CD4 and CD8 labels of this study may be unreliable. V usage is TRBV7-2 and J usage is TRBJ2-1; a weak D match, TRBD1 (6 bases). Material: CD4+ T cells from the center of a lung tumor. DNA of the CDR3: TGTGCCAGCAGCTACAGGGTGGGGGATGAGCAGTTCTTC. This gives the protein CASSYRVGDEQFF.